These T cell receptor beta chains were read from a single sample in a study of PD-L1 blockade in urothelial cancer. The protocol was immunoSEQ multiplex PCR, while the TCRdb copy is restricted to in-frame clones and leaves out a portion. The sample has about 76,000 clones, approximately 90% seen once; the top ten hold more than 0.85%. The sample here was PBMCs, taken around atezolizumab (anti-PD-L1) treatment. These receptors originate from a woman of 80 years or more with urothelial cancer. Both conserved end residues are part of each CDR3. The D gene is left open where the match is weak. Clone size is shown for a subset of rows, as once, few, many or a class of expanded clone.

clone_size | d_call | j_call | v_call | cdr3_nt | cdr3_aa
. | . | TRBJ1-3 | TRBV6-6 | TGTGCCAGCAGTTATTGGTGCGTTTGTACTGGAAACACCATATATTTT | CASSYWCVCTGNTIYF
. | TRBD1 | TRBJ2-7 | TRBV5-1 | TGCGCCAGCAGCTTGGAAGGACAGGGCTACGAGCAGTACTTC | CASSLEGQGYEQYF
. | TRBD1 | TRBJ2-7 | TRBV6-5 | TGTGCCAGCAGTCCCGGACAGGGGTGGTCCTACGAGCAGTACTTC | CASSPGQGWSYEQYF
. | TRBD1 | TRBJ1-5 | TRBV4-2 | TGTGCCAGCAGCCAAGATGGGACAGGGGCCCAGCCCCAGCATTTT | CASSQDGTGAQPQHF
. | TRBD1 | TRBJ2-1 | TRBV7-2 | TGTGCCAGCAGCCGGGACAGGGATGAGCAGTTCTTC | CASSRDRDEQFF
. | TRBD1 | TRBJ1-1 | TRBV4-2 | TGTGCCAGCAGCCAAGGGTCCGACAGGGGGAACACTGAAGCTTTCTTT | CASSQGSDRGNTEAFF
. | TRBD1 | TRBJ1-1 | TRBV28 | TGTGCCAGCAGTTGGGCAGGGGGATTCGCTGAAGCTTTCTTT | CASSWAGGFAEAFF
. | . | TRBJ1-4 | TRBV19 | TGTGCCAGTAGTACTAGGGGCAACGAAAAACTGTTTTTT | CASSTRGNEKLFF
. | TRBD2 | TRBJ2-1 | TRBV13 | TGTGCCAGCAGCTCCGGACTAGCGGTAGCTGAGCAGTTCTTC | CASSSGLAVAEQFF
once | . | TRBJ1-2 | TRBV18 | TGTGCCAGCTCATCGAGAACCGGGGGACGTGGCTACACCTTC | CASSSRTGGRGYTF
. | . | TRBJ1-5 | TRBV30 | TGTGCCTGGAGCGGAGGGGTCGCGGGCAATCAGCCCCAGCATTTT | CAWSGGVAGNQPQHF
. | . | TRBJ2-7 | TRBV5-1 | TGCGCCAGCAGCTGGGCTACTAGCCGACCCTACGAGCAGTACTTC | CASSWATSRPYEQYF
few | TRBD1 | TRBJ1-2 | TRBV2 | TGTGCCAGCAGTGAGCGGACAGGCCTTGGCTACACCTTC | CASSERTGLGYTF
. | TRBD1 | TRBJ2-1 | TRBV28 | TGTGCCAGCAGTACCTCCGGGACAGGTCAGTTCTTC | CASSTSGTGQFF
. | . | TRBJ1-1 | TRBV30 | TGTGCCTGGAGTGTACCGGGGAACACTGAAGCTTTCTTT | CAWSVPGNTEAFF
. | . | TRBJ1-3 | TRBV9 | TGTGCCAGCAGCGCCGGGGGGGCCGGTCACTCTGGAAACACCATATATTTT | CASSAGGAGHSGNTIYF
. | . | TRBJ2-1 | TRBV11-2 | TGTGCCAGCAGCTTTGTAGCCGATTACAATGAGCAGTTCTTC | CASSFVADYNEQFF
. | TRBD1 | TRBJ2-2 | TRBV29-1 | TGCAGCGTGGGGACAGGGGGCACCGGGGAGCTGTTTTTT | CSVGTGGTGELFF
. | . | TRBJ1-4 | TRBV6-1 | TGTGCCAGCAGTGCGGAGTGGACTAATGAAAAACTGTTTTTT | CASSAEWTNEKLFF
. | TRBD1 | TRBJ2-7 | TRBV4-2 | TGTGCCAGCAGCCAAGTGAGCTGGGACAGCCAAGGAGAGCAGTACTTC | CASSQVSWDSQGEQYF
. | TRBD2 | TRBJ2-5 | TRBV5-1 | TGCGCCAGCAGCGGAGGACTAGCGGGGGGGGAGACCCAGTACTTC | CASSGGLAGGETQYF
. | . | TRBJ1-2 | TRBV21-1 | TGTGCCAGCAGCAACTCTTACTCGACAGGGCAGAACTATGGCTACACCTTC | CASSNSYSTGQNYGYTF
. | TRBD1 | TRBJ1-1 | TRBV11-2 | TGTGCCAGCAGCCAACCCGGGACAGGGGGCACTGAAGCTTTCTTT | CASSQPGTGGTEAFF
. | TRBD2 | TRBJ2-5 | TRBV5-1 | TGCGCCAGCGCCGGACTAGCTAATGTGGAGACCCAGTACTTC | CASAGLANVETQYF
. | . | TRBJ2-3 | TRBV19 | TGTGCCACCCGGACACCTGGCACAGATACGCAGTATTTT | CATRTPGTDTQYF
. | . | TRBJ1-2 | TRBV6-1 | TGTGCCAGCAGTGGGAAGGAGGTGGGCGGCTACACCTTC | CASSGKEVGGYTF
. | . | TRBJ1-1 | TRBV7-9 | TGTGCCAGCAGCTTAGGGGGGCCCAACACTGAAGCTTTCTTT | CASSLGGPNTEAFF
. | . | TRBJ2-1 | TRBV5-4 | TGTGCCAGCAGCGTACCTAATGACAATGAGCAGTTCTTC | CASSVPNDNEQFF
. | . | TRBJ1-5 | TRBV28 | TGTGCCAGCCAGAGTGGTCCCAGCGCGGGTCCCCAGCATTTT | CASQSGPSAGPQHF
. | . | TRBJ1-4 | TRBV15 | TGTGCCACCAGCCGCCAGGGTGAAAAACTGTTTTTT | CATSRQGEKLFF
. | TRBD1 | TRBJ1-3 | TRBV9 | TGTGCCAGCAGCGTAGACAGGGGTAATTCTGGAAACACCATATATTTT | CASSVDRGNSGNTIYF
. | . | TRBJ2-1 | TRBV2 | TGTGCCAGCAGTGAAGGGGACACGGATGAGCAGTTCTTC | CASSEGDTDEQFF
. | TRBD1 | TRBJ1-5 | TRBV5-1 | TGCGCCAGCAGCTTGGGACAGGGTGGTCAGCCCCAGCATTTT | CASSLGQGGQPQHF
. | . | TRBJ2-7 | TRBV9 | TGTGCCAGCAGCGTAGAGGACGGGGGCTACGAGCAGTACTTC | CASSVEDGGYEQYF
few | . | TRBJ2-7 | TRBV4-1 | TGCGCCAGCAGCCAAATCTCCGGGAGCTACGAGCAGTACTTC | CASSQISGSYEQYF
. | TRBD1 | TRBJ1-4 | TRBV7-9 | TGTGCCAGCAGAGGGGGCCGGGGAAAACTGTTTTTT | CASRGGRGKLFF
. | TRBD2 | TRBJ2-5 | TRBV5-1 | TGCGCCAGCAGCCCAGGACTAGCGGGCGGCCAAGAGACCCAGTACTTC | CASSPGLAGGQETQYF
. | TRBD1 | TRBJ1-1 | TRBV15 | TGTGCCACCAGGACCCCCGGGACAGGGGGAGGCGGAGCTTTCTTT | CATRTPGTGGGGAFF
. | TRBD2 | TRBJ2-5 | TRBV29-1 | TGCAGCGTTGGGACTAGCGGGAGCAACCAAGAGACCCAGTACTTC | CSVGTSGSNQETQYF
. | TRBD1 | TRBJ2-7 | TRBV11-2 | TGTGCCAGCAGCTTAATGGGACAGGGACCCTACGAGCAGTACTTC | CASSLMGQGPYEQYF
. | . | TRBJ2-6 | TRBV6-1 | TGTGCCAGCACCCTCTCTGGGGCCAACGTCCTGACTTTC | CASTLSGANVLTF
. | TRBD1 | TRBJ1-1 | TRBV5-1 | TGCGCCAGCAGCCCTTCCCAGGGGGTGAACACTGAAGCTTTCTTT | CASSPSQGVNTEAFF
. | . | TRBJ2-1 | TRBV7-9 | TGTGCCAGCAGCCCAGACGGGAGCTACTACAATGAGCAGTTCTTC | CASSPDGSYYNEQFF
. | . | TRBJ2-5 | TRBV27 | TGTGCCAGCAGTTTATCAGCTCAAGAGACCCAGTACTTC | CASSLSAQETQYF
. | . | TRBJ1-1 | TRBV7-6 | TGTGCCAGCAAGCAGCGGGGTGTTAGCGCTGAAGCTTTCTTT | CASKQRGVSAEAFF
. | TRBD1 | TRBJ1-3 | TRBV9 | TGTGCCAGCAGCGTGACTCTCCGGGACAGAGTTTCCACCTCTGGAAACACCATATATTTT | CASSVTLRDRVSTSGNTIYF
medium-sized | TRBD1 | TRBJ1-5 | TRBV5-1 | TGCGCCAGCAGCTTGGGACAGGGTAGCAATCAGCCCCAGCATTTT | CASSLGQGSNQPQHF
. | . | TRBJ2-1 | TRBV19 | TGTGCCAGTACGCCCGACTTCAATGAGCAGTTCTTC | CASTPDFNEQFF
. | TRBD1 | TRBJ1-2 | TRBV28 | TGTGCCAGCAGCTTACTCCTAGGGGGCGCGGGCGGCTACACCTTC | CASSLLLGGAGGYTF
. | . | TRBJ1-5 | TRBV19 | TGTGCCAGTAGTAATCCCCCGGGGGCGGGGGGTCAGCCCCAGCATTTT | CASSNPPGAGGQPQHF